The rows below give T cell receptor beta chains drawn from one sample of a study of beta chain features in type 1 diabetes. Profiled with immunoSEQ multiplex PCR; TCRdb holds only in-frame clones, not every one. The sample yields 680,000 or so clones, 15% to 18% seen once. Sequencing input: naive CD4+ T cells from blood. These receptors all stem from a man younger than 35 in good health. Both conserved end residues are part of each CDR3. Fields, in order: D gene, clone size, J gene, CDR3 length, V gene, CDR3 protein, CDR3 DNA. The D gene is left open where the match is weak. A row's size may be missing; if present it is once, few, many or a size class.

D gene: NA
clone size: NA
J gene: TRBJ1-2
CDR3 length: 14
V gene: TRBV4-1
CDR3 protein: CASSQDRLGHGYTF
CDR3 DNA: TGCGCCAGCAGCCAAGATCGGTTGGGGCATGGCTACACCTTC

D gene: TRBD1
clone size: NA
J gene: TRBJ1-2
CDR3 length: 15
V gene: TRBV28
CDR3 protein: CASSPLDRVGYGYTF
CDR3 DNA: TGTGCCAGCAGCCCACTGGACAGGGTGGGGTATGGCTACACCTTC

D gene: NA
clone size: few
J gene: TRBJ2-7
CDR3 length: 14
V gene: TRBV9
CDR3 protein: CASSVAVSSYEQYF
CDR3 DNA: TGTGCCAGCAGCGTAGCGGTTAGCTCCTACGAGCAGTACTTC

D gene: NA
clone size: few
J gene: TRBJ2-7
CDR3 length: 12
V gene: TRBV4-2
CDR3 protein: CASSRVMGEQYF
CDR3 DNA: TGTGCCAGCAGCCGCGTTATGGGGGAGCAGTACTTC

D gene: TRBD1
clone size: NA
J gene: TRBJ1-2
CDR3 length: 11
V gene: TRBV10-3
CDR3 protein: CAVTGVYGYTF
CDR3 DNA: TGTGCCGTCACAGGGGTCTATGGCTACACCTTC

D gene: NA
clone size: NA
J gene: TRBJ2-4
CDR3 length: 17
V gene: TRBV30
CDR3 protein: CAWSVYRTSLAKNIQYF
CDR3 DNA: TGTGCCTGGAGTGTTTACCGGACAAGCTTAGCCAAAAACATTCAGTACTTC

D gene: TRBD1
clone size: few
J gene: TRBJ2-1
CDR3 length: 14
V gene: TRBV6-5
CDR3 protein: CASSLGQGNNEQFF
CDR3 DNA: TGTGCCAGCAGTCTGGGACAGGGAAACAATGAGCAGTTCTTC

D gene: NA
clone size: few
J gene: TRBJ2-7
CDR3 length: 15
V gene: TRBV30
CDR3 protein: CAWSVQGGPTYEQYF
CDR3 DNA: TGTGCCTGGAGTGTACAGGGCGGACCTACCTACGAGCAGTACTTC

D gene: TRBD1
clone size: NA
J gene: TRBJ2-6
CDR3 length: 15
V gene: TRBV4-3
CDR3 protein: CASSQGQSGANVLTF
CDR3 DNA: TGCGCCAGCAGCCAGGGACAGTCTGGGGCCAACGTCCTGACTTTC

D gene: TRBD2
clone size: few
J gene: TRBJ2-1
CDR3 length: 13
V gene: TRBV7-9
CDR3 protein: CASSLAENNEQFF
CDR3 DNA: TGTGCCAGCAGCCTAGCGGAAAACAATGAGCAGTTCTTC

D gene: NA
clone size: NA
J gene: TRBJ2-7
CDR3 length: 12
V gene: TRBV28
CDR3 protein: CASGWGSYEQYF
CDR3 DNA: TGTGCCAGCGGATGGGGCAGCTACGAGCAGTACTTC

D gene: TRBD1
clone size: few
J gene: TRBJ1-1
CDR3 length: 13
V gene: TRBV5-6
CDR3 protein: CASSRTGSTEAFF
CDR3 DNA: TGTGCCAGCAGCCGGACAGGCTCCACTGAAGCTTTCTTT

D gene: NA
clone size: few
J gene: TRBJ1-1
CDR3 length: 13
V gene: TRBV4-3
CDR3 protein: CASSQTLNTEAFF
CDR3 DNA: TGCGCCAGCAGCCAAACGTTGAACACTGAAGCTTTCTTT

D gene: TRBD1
clone size: few
J gene: TRBJ2-7
CDR3 length: 15
V gene: TRBV2
CDR3 protein: CASSEGQGSFYEQYF
CDR3 DNA: TGTGCCAGCAGTGAAGGACAGGGTTCCTTCTACGAGCAGTACTTC

D gene: TRBD2
clone size: few
J gene: TRBJ2-1
CDR3 length: 12
V gene: TRBV5-1
CDR3 protein: CASSLWEGEQFF
CDR3 DNA: TGCGCCAGCAGCTTGTGGGAGGGTGAGCAGTTCTTC

D gene: NA
clone size: few
J gene: TRBJ2-7
CDR3 length: 15
V gene: TRBV10-3
CDR3 protein: CAIRPSDSDSYEQYF
CDR3 DNA: TGTGCCATCCGGCCGAGCGACAGTGACTCCTACGAGCAGTACTTC

D gene: NA
clone size: few
J gene: TRBJ2-1
CDR3 length: 15
V gene: TRBV7-2
CDR3 protein: CASSSQTLLYNEQFF
CDR3 DNA: TGTGCCAGCAGCTCTCAGACTCTGCTCTACAATGAGCAGTTCTTC

D gene: NA
clone size: NA
J gene: TRBJ1-2
CDR3 length: 10
V gene: TRBV29-1
CDR3 protein: CSATGNGYTF
CDR3 DNA: TGCAGCGCTACAGGAAATGGCTACACCTTC

D gene: NA
clone size: few
J gene: TRBJ2-1
CDR3 length: 13
V gene: TRBV6-1
CDR3 protein: CASRNSSYNEQFF
CDR3 DNA: TGTGCCAGCCGGAACAGCTCCTACAATGAGCAGTTCTTC

D gene: TRBD2
clone size: NA
J gene: TRBJ2-5
CDR3 length: 14
V gene: TRBV10-3
CDR3 protein: CAITSGDKRSAQYF
CDR3 DNA: TGTGCCATCACGAGCGGGGATAAGAGATCGGCCCAGTACTTC

D gene: TRBD1
clone size: NA
J gene: TRBJ1-4
CDR3 length: 13
V gene: TRBV29-1
CDR3 protein: CSVAGGRNEKLFF
CDR3 DNA: TGCAGCGTTGCAGGGGGGCGCAATGAAAAACTGTTTTTT

D gene: TRBD2
clone size: NA
J gene: TRBJ2-5
CDR3 length: 15
V gene: TRBV5-6
CDR3 protein: CASSPTGTSVETQYF
CDR3 DNA: TGTGCCAGCAGCCCCACCGGGACTAGCGTAGAGACCCAGTACTTC

D gene: NA
clone size: NA
J gene: TRBJ2-5
CDR3 length: 14
V gene: TRBV28
CDR3 protein: CASHFRVVEETQYF
CDR3 DNA: TGTGCCAGCCATTTTCGGGTGGTAGAAGAGACCCAGTACTTC

D gene: TRBD2
clone size: few
J gene: TRBJ2-3
CDR3 length: 16
V gene: TRBV27
CDR3 protein: CASSFLTSGFRDTQYF
CDR3 DNA: TGTGCCAGCAGTTTTCTGACTAGCGGGTTTAGAGATACGCAGTATTTT

D gene: TRBD1
clone size: few
J gene: TRBJ2-5
CDR3 length: 11
V gene: TRBV7-2
CDR3 protein: CASSLWTGMDF
CDR3 DNA: TGTGCCAGCAGCTTATGGACAGGGATGGACTTC

D gene: NA
clone size: few
J gene: TRBJ1-1
CDR3 length: 14
V gene: TRBV19
CDR3 protein: CASSTLKGNTEAFF
CDR3 DNA: TGTGCCAGTAGTACCCTGAAGGGGAACACTGAAGCTTTCTTT

D gene: TRBD1
clone size: NA
J gene: TRBJ1-1
CDR3 length: 14
V gene: TRBV6-5
CDR3 protein: CASSNRGTNTEAFF
CDR3 DNA: TGTGCCAGCAGTAACAGGGGAACGAACACTGAAGCTTTCTTT

D gene: TRBD2
clone size: NA
J gene: TRBJ2-1
CDR3 length: 19
V gene: TRBV27
CDR3 protein: CASSLAFAPGRQSYNEQFF
CDR3 DNA: TGTGCCAGCAGTTTAGCCTTTGCCCCCGGGAGGCAATCCTACAATGAGCAGTTCTTC

D gene: NA
clone size: few
J gene: TRBJ2-1
CDR3 length: 15
V gene: TRBV7-2
CDR3 protein: CASSYMGGPYNEQFF
CDR3 DNA: TGTGCCAGCAGCTATATGGGGGGCCCGTACAATGAGCAGTTCTTC

D gene: NA
clone size: NA
J gene: TRBJ2-7
CDR3 length: 12
V gene: TRBV6-6
CDR3 protein: CASSGQTYEQYF
CDR3 DNA: TGTGCCAGCAGTGGACAGACGTACGAGCAGTACTTC

D gene: NA
clone size: NA
J gene: TRBJ2-5
CDR3 length: 13
V gene: TRBV9
CDR3 protein: CASSEWTGGAQYF
CDR3 DNA: TGTGCCAGCAGCGAGTGGACTGGAGGTGCCCAGTACTTC

D gene: NA
clone size: many
J gene: TRBJ2-3
CDR3 length: 12
V gene: TRBV7-2
CDR3 protein: CASTLVTDTQYF
CDR3 DNA: TGTGCCAGCACCCTGGTCACAGATACGCAGTATTTT

D gene: NA
clone size: NA
J gene: TRBJ2-7
CDR3 length: 15
V gene: TRBV5-1
CDR3 protein: CASSPLGQGSYEQYF
CDR3 DNA: TGCGCCAGCAGTCCCCTTGGGCAGGGCTCCTACGAGCAGTACTTC

D gene: NA
clone size: NA
J gene: TRBJ2-7
CDR3 length: 15
V gene: TRBV7-2
CDR3 protein: CASSLYRGTPYEQYF
CDR3 DNA: TGTGCCAGCAGCTTATACAGAGGGACCCCCTACGAGCAGTACTTC

D gene: TRBD2
clone size: few
J gene: TRBJ2-1
CDR3 length: 12
V gene: TRBV29-1
CDR3 protein: CSVGSGVNEQFF
CDR3 DNA: TGCAGCGTCGGTAGCGGGGTTAATGAGCAGTTCTTC

D gene: TRBD1
clone size: NA
J gene: TRBJ2-7
CDR3 length: 14
V gene: TRBV19
CDR3 protein: CASSIVGGPYEQYF
CDR3 DNA: TGTGCCAGTAGTATCGTAGGGGGCCCCTACGAGCAGTACTTC

D gene: NA
clone size: NA
J gene: TRBJ1-2
CDR3 length: 14
V gene: TRBV5-1
CDR3 protein: CASSPGTANYGYTF
CDR3 DNA: TGCGCCAGCAGCCCCGGGACTGCTAACTATGGCTACACCTTC

D gene: TRBD1
clone size: few
J gene: TRBJ1-2
CDR3 length: 13
V gene: TRBV13
CDR3 protein: CASSPGTGRGYTF
CDR3 DNA: TGTGCCAGCAGCCCAGGGACAGGGAGAGGCTACACCTTC

D gene: NA
clone size: NA
J gene: TRBJ1-2
CDR3 length: 15
V gene: TRBV4-3
CDR3 protein: CASSQDGQGGGGYTF
CDR3 DNA: TGCGCCAGCAGCCAAGATGGCCAGGGTGGTGGTGGCTACACCTTC

D gene: NA
clone size: NA
J gene: TRBJ1-5
CDR3 length: 14
V gene: TRBV18
CDR3 protein: CASSRQGANQPQHF
CDR3 DNA: TGTGCCAGCTCGAGGCAGGGAGCGAACCAGCCCCAGCATTTT

D gene: NA
clone size: few
J gene: TRBJ2-1
CDR3 length: 12
V gene: TRBV5-4
CDR3 protein: CASSLAEDEQFF
CDR3 DNA: TGTGCCAGCAGCTTGGCCGAGGATGAGCAGTTCTTC

D gene: NA
clone size: NA
J gene: TRBJ1-1
CDR3 length: 13
V gene: TRBV25-1
CDR3 protein: CASSERLITEAFF
CDR3 DNA: TGTGCCAGCAGTGAAAGACTGATAACTGAAGCTTTCTTT

D gene: NA
clone size: few
J gene: TRBJ1-3
CDR3 length: 12
V gene: TRBV9
CDR3 protein: CASSTSGNTIYF
CDR3 DNA: TGTGCCAGCAGCACCTCTGGAAACACCATATATTTT

D gene: NA
clone size: NA
J gene: TRBJ2-7
CDR3 length: 15
V gene: TRBV7-2
CDR3 protein: CASSLRGNGPYEQYF
CDR3 DNA: TGTGCCAGCAGCTTACGTGGGAACGGCCCCTACGAGCAGTACTTC

D gene: NA
clone size: NA
J gene: TRBJ1-1
CDR3 length: 8
V gene: TRBV20-1
CDR3 protein: CSAREAFF
CDR3 DNA: TGCAGTGCTAGAGAAGCTTTCTTT

D gene: NA
clone size: NA
J gene: TRBJ1-3
CDR3 length: 16
V gene: TRBV5-4
CDR3 protein: CASSRGGTWSGNTIYF
CDR3 DNA: TGTGCCAGCAGCCGTGGCGGGACATGGTCTGGAAACACCATATATTTT

D gene: TRBD2
clone size: NA
J gene: TRBJ2-1
CDR3 length: 16
V gene: TRBV7-2
CDR3 protein: CASSSGLAGVYNEQFF
CDR3 DNA: TGTGCCAGCAGTTCGGGACTAGCGGGGGTCTACAATGAGCAGTTCTTC